One T cell receptor (beta chain) is described in this entry. The antigen remains unidentified. The method was immunoSEQ multiplex PCR; TCRdb's version includes in-frame clones alone and lacks a portion of them. The top ten hold over 12% of the sample, which has just over 60,000 clones, over 70% seen once. This entry belongs to a study of T cell clones after liver transplantation. The wider study: Apart from three HCV-positive recipients, transplants were for non-autoimmune, non-viral reasons. Overall study results and limits: Donor-reactive sequences fell more than third party-reactive ones, suggesting partial deletion.

Trimming removed 3 bases from V and 0 bases from J, with 18 bases in between. CDR3 size: 17 residues. CDR1 GTSNPN and CDR2 SVGIG come from the germline V gene (reference sequence). Sorting of unstimulated PBMCs yielded separate CD3+CD4+ and CD3+CD8+ fractions. The genes are TRBV30 and TRBJ2-1, with D tentatively TRBD2 (5 bases). The TCR was taken from a human donor who received a liver transplant. Sample: CD4+ T cells from blood, taken before liver transplant. This chain's CDR3 is CAWSVPPTGVSYNEQFF. CDR3 DNA: TGTGCCTGGAGCGTACCTCCCACCGGGGTCTCCTACAATGAGCAGTTCTTC.